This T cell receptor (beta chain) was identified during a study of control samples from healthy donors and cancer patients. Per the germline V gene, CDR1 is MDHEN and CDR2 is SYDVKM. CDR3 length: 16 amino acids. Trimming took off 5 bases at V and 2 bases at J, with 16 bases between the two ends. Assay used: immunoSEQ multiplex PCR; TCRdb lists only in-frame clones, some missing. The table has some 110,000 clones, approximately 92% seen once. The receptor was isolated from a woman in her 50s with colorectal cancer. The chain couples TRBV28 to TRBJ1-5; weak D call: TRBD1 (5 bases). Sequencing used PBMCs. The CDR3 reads CASSNPGGAGNQPQHF. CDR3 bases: TGTGCCAGCAGTAACCCTGGCGGGGCCGGCAATCAGCCCCAGCATTTT.